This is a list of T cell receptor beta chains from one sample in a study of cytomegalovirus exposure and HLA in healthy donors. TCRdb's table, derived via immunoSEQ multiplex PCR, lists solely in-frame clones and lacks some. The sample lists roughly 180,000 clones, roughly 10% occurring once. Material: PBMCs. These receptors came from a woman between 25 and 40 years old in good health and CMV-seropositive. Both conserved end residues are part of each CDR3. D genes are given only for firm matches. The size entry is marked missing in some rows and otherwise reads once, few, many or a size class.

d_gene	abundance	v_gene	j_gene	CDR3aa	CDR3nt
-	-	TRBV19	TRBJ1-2	CASSMGARILYGYTF	TGTGCCAGTAGTATGGGGGCCCGTATCCTCTATGGCTACACCTTC
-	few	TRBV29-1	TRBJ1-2	CSVGDPGYTF	TGCAGCGTTGGAGATCCGGGCTACACCTTC
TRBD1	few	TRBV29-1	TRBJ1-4	CSFTSTGEIEKLFF	TGCAGCTTTACTTCGACAGGGGAGATTGAAAAACTGTTTTTT
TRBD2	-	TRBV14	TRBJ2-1	CASSLQRTSGIYNEQFF	TGTGCCAGCAGCCTGCAAAGGACTAGCGGGATCTACAATGAGCAGTTCTTC
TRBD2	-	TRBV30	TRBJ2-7	CAWTPASGLAEYEQYF	TGTGCCTGGACTCCCGCGTCGGGACTAGCGGAATACGAGCAGTACTTC
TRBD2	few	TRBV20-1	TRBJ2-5	CSGREAETQYF	TGCAGTGGGCGGGAGGCGGAGACCCAGTACTTC
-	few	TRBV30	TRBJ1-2	CAWSLGLSYGYTF	TGTGCCTGGAGCCTGGGGCTCAGCTATGGCTACACCTTC
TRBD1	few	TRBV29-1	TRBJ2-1	CSVEPVLGGTGGRGGVTRNEQFF	TGCAGCGTGGAACCCGTGCTAGGAGGGACAGGGGGCAGAGGTGGTGTGACCCGGAATGAGCAGTTCTTC
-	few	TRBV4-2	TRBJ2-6	CASSQGSGVSGANVLTF	TGTGCCAGCAGCCAAGGGTCAGGCGTCTCTGGGGCCAACGTCCTGACTTTC
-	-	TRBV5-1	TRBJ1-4	CASSSLQGGENEKLFF	TGCGCCAGCAGCTCGTTACAGGGAGGGGAGAATGAAAAACTGTTTTTT
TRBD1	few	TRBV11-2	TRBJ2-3	CASSLAGTGLFTDTQYF	TGTGCCAGCAGCTTAGCAGGGACAGGGCTCTTCACAGATACGCAGTATTTT
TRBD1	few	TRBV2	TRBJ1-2	CASSGTGDYGYTF	TGTGCCAGCAGTGGGACAGGGGACTATGGCTACACCTTC
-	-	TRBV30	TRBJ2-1	CAWTHLDEQFF	TGTGCCTGGACTCACCTAGATGAGCAGTTCTTC
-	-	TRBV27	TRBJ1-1	CASSLSTQNTEAFF	TGTGCCAGCAGTTTATCAACACAGAACACTGAAGCTTTCTTT
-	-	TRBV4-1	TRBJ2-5	CASSQVRPGYQETQYF	TGCGCCAGCAGCCAAGTCAGGCCCGGCTACCAAGAGACCCAGTACTTC
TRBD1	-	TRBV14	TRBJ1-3	CASSQRQGFSGNTIYF	TGTGCCAGCAGCCAAAGACAGGGATTCTCTGGAAACACCATATATTTT
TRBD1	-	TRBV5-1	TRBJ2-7	CASSILPGQGYEQYF	TGCGCCAGCAGCATATTACCGGGACAGGGGTACGAGCAGTACTTC
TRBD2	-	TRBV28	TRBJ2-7	CASSLTSGSPYEQYF	TGTGCCAGCAGCCTAACTAGCGGGAGTCCGTACGAGCAGTACTTC
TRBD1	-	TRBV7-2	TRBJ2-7	CASSLNLDRANEQYF	TGTGCCAGCAGCTTAAATTTGGACAGGGCAAACGAGCAGTACTTC
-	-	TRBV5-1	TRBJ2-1	CASTREYEQFF	TGCGCCAGCACTAGAGAGTATGAGCAGTTCTTC
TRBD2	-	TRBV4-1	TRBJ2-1	CASSRTVRGLAGVPSYNEQFF	TGCGCCAGCAGCCGGACGGTGAGGGGGCTAGCGGGAGTCCCAAGCTACAATGAGCAGTTCTTC
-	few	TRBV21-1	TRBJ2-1	CASSRGTSGSCGFLNEQFF	TGTGCCAGCAGCAGGGGGACTAGCGGGAGCTGTGGATTTCTAAATGAGCAGTTCTTC
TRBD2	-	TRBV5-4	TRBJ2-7	CASSSGTSGRDKQYF	TGTGCCAGCAGCTCAGGGACTAGCGGGAGAGATAAGCAGTACTTC
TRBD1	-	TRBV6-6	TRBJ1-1	CASSYSEGRGRTEAFF	TGTGCCAGCAGTTACTCGGAGGGCAGGGGGCGGACTGAAGCTTTCTTT
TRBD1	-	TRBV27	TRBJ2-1	CASSLSRDRGEGSYNEQFF	TGTGCCAGCAGTTTAAGCCGGGACAGGGGAGAAGGCTCCTACAATGAGCAGTTCTTC
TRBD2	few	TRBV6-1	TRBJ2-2	CASSDYGLAGGGELFF	TGTGCCAGCAGTGACTACGGACTAGCGGGAGGAGGGGAGCTGTTTTTT
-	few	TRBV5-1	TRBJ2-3	CASSQEQDTQYF	TGCGCCAGCAGCCAAGAACAAGATACGCAGTATTTT
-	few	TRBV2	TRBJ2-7	CASSERLVDEQYF	TGTGCCAGCAGTGAACGGCTAGTCGACGAGCAGTACTTC